This T cell receptor beta chain comes out of a study of vaccination and CD4 T cells after COVID-19. Study-wide context: Overlapping peptides covering the spike proteins of SARS-CoV-2, HCoV-NL63, HCoV-OC43 and HCoV-229E were added to stimulate cells.

V dropped 5 bases and J dropped 4; count of bases not matched to a gene: 10. The germline CDR1 and CDR2 sequences are MNHNS and SASEGT. The CDR3 covers 15 residues. The treatment denotes: approximately 11-day PBMC culture with coronavirus spike peptide pools or control peptides (ViraFEST assay). Concerning this clonotype itself: The antigen is not known.

Study-level points and caveats: The study found median SARS-CoV-2-reactive clonotypes rising from roughly 22 to 38, not significantly. Among those convalescent, a median around 87% of reactive clones emerged solely post-vaccination.

Sequencing of DNA taken from cultured CD4+ T cells relied on the Oncomine TCR Beta short-read assay. After culture, CD4+ T cells served as the source for genomic DNA extraction. TCRdb recomputed calls from the PCR reads with MiXCR, one row per CDR3 protein. Altogether under 15,000 distinct CDR3 sequences are present, around 50% being singletons, with the ten largest covering about 19%. This sequence originates from a human donor who had recovered from COVID-19. This chain links TRBV6-1 with TRBJ1-2, with TRBD1 identical over 7 bases. Sample: CD4+ T cells from blood, cultured in vitro. The CDR3 loop is CASSPTGTEIYGYTF. DNA for the CDR3: TGTGCCAGCAGTCCAACCGGGACAGAAATCTATGGCTACACCTTC.